The clone carrying this TCR beta chain was counted between two and nine times. No conserved phenylalanine or tryptophan ends this CDR3, so it is likely a read error. The data were taken from a study of metastatic and nonmetastatic thyroid tumors. This CDR3 contains 13 residues. Germline V gives CDR1 MNHNS, CDR2 SASEGT. Patients underwent thyroid surgery, and none had received any treatment before it. Using MiXCR, TCRdb reanalyzed the PCR reads. The sample lists about 7,400 clones; over 2.5% were seen once. The chain recombines TRBV6-1 with TRBJ2-5; TRBD2 is a possible D gene (5 bases). The TCR was taken from a female donor with papillary thyroid cancer or a benign thyroid nodule (not recorded which). Some clones in this sample may be carry-over from other donors' samples. Sequenced input: tumor tissue. CDR3 nucleotide sequence: TGTGTCAGCAGTCCCGAGGACTGGGAGACCCAGTACTCC. Translation: CVSSPEDWETQYS.